The 8 T cell receptor beta chains given below trace back to one sample, sequenced in a study of control samples from healthy donors and cancer patients. Clones were sequenced by immunoSEQ multiplex PCR, and TCRdb holds only the in-frame ones, with some missing. The sample records approximately 70,000 clones, over 80% being singletons. The sequenced sample consisted of blood. The source is a man in his sixties in good health.

The V and J genes are TRBV7-2 and TRBJ2-1; 7 bases fit TRBD1. Per germline, CDR1 SGHTA and CDR2 FQGNSA. J was trimmed by 15 bases and V by 1 base; bases with no gene match: 12. The CDR3 is made up of 14 amino acids. This CDR3 is CASSLEGATRKGFF. The CDR3 DNA sequence: TGTGCCAGCAGCTTAGAGGGGGCCACTCGAAAAGGGTTCTTC.

The sample holds a few counts of this clone. The chain is built from TRBV6-5 and TRBJ2-7; 7 bases match TRBD1. J was trimmed by 0 bases and V by 6 bases; bases with no gene match: 8. The CDR3 consists of 15 residues. Germline CDR1 is MNHEY and CDR2 is SVGAGI. The CDR3 DNA is TGTGCCAGCAGCGGAACGGACAGGCTCTCCTACGAGCAGTACTTC. Protein product: CASSGTDRLSYEQYF.

CDR3 bases: TGCAGTGCTAGAGTCTTGGGTGGGCAGTTCTTC. Its translation is CSARVLGGQFF. The chain carries TRBV20-1 and TRBJ2-1; no reliable D call. The length of the CDR3 is 11 residues. Looked up from germline, CDR1 is DFQATT and CDR2 is SNEGSKA (reference sequence). The V and J ends lost 1 base and 12 bases respectively, with 10 bases between them.

CDR3: CASSQGLAPTYEQYF. In DNA form, the CDR3 reads TGTGCCAGCAGCCAAGGACTAGCGCCTACCTACGAGCAGTACTTC. V is TRBV3-1 (or the pseudogene TRBV3-2) and J is TRBJ2-7; 8 bases fit TRBD2. The V gene's germline CDR1 is LGHDT and CDR2 YNNKEL (reference sequence). The J segment lost 2 bases and the V segment lost 1 base, leaving 4 bases of the junction unmatched. This CDR3 is built from 15 residues.

V usage is TRBV5-1 and J usage is TRBJ1-6; TRBD1 might be the D (5 bases). CDR1 and CDR2 from the germline V gene are SGHRS and YFSETQ. Between the trimmed V and J ends, which lost 0 bases and 10 bases, there was a span of 17 bases. The CDR3 has 16 amino acids. CDR3 sequence (DNA): TGCGCCAGCAGCTTGGCCCCCCTGGGGCTTATCTCACCCCTCCACTTT. This gives the protein CASSLAPLGLISPLHF.

The chain joins TRBV7-2 to TRBJ2-6, with unresolved D. Trimming cost V 5 bases and J 0 bases, with 8 bases left between them. The CDR3 is made up of 15 amino acids. The germline V gene has CDR1 SGHTA and CDR2 FQGNSA. The CDR3 coding sequence is TGTGCCAGCAGCAAAACCCTCTCTGGGGCCAACGTCCTGACTTTC. This translates into CASSKTLSGANVLTF.

V gene TRBV6-2 or TRBV6-3 combines with J gene TRBJ1-1; no reliable D call. The germline CDR1 and CDR2 sequences are MNHEY and SVGEGT. The length of the CDR3 is 13 residues. V gave up 2 bases and J gave up 5 bases, with 9 bases separating them. The DNA for the CDR3 is TGTGCCAGCAGTTACCTGGGGAAAACTGAAGCTTTCTTT. Translated, it gives CASSYLGKTEAFF.

The chain recombines TRBV7-6 with TRBJ1-2; tentative D call: TRBD1 (6 bases). V was clipped by 4 bases and J by 0 bases, with 12 bases between them. Germline values: CDR1 SGHVS, CDR2 FNYEAQ. The CDR3 loop spans 15 amino acids. CDR3 bases: TGTGCCAGCAGCTCAGTACAGGGATCTAACTATGGCTACACCTTC. It yields the protein CASSSVQGSNYGYTF. Drawing the rest from reference TRBV7-6 and TRBJ1-2, the complete variable domain is GAGVSQSPRYKVTKRGQDVALRCDPISGHVSLYWYRQALGQGPEFLTYFNYEAQQDKSGLPNDRFSAERPEGSISTLTIQRTEQRDSAMYRCASSSVQGSNYGYTFGSGTRLTVV.